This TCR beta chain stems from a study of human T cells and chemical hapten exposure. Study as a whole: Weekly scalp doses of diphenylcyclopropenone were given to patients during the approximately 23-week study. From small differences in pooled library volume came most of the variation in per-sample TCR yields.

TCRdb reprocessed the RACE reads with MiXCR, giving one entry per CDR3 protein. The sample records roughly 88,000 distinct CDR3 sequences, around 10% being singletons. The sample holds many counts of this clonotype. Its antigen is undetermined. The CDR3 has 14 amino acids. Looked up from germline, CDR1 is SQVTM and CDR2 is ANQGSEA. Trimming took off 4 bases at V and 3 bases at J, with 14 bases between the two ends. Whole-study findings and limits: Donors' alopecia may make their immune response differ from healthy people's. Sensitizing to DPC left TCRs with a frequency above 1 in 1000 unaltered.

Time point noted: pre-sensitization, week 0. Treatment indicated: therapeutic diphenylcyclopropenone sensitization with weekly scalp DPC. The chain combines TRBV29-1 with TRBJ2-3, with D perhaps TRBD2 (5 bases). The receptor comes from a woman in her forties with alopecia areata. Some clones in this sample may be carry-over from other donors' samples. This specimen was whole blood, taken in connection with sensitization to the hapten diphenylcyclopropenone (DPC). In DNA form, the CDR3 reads TGCAGCGTTGTTACAGCGGCCGGTACAGATACGCAGTATTTT. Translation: CSVVTAAGTDTQYF.